The clone carrying this TCR beta chain was detected only a few times. Antigen: not known. The read ends 3 residues before the CDR3 terminus; that terminus is restored from the germline J gene. Equal genomic DNA amounts from CVID and control samples were sequenced. Profiling relied on immunoSEQ multiplex PCR, and the TCRdb table lists in-frame clones only, not all of them. Observed in the sample are tens of thousands of clones, none of them singletons. These data are taken from a study of T cell clonality in common variable immunodeficiency. Germline V gives CDR1 MRHNA, CDR2 SNTAGT. V shed 6 bases and J 2 bases; nucleotides not matched to a gene: 9. The CDR3 is 15 amino acids. Study-wide findings and caveats: Shared TCRbeta clones were fewer between CVID subjects than controls. Fewer deletions and N-nucleotide insertions were reportedly seen in common variable immunodeficiency TCR beta sequences.

The source material was peripheral blood mononuclear cells. The genes are TRBV6-4 and TRBJ2-7, with 8 bases identical to TRBD2. The origin of this receptor is a human donor with common variable immunodeficiency. CDR3 in amino acids: CASRDASGPTYEQYF. CDR3 bases read: TGTGCCAGCAGAGACGCTAGCGGGCCAACCTACGAG.